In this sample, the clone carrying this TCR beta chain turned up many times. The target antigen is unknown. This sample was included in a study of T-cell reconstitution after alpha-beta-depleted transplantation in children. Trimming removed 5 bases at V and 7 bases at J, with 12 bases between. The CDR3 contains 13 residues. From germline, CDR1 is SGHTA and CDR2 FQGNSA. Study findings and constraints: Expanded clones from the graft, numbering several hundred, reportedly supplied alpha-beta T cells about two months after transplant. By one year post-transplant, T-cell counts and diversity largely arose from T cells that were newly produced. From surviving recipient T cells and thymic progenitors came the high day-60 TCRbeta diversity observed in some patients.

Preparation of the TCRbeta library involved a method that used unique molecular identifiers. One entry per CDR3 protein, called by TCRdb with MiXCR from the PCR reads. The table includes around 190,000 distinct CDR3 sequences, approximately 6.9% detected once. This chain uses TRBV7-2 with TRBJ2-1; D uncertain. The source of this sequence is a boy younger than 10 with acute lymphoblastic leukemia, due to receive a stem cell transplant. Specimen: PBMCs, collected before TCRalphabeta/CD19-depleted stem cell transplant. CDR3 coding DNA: TGTGCCAGCAGCGTGGTGGGTGGGAATGAGCAGTTCTTC. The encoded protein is CASSVVGGNEQFF.